The entry below gives a single T cell receptor (beta chain) sequence along with its context. The naive CD8 subset, CD45RO-negative cells positively selected for CCR7, excluded terminally differentiated effector memory CD45RA+ cells. The data belong to a study of shared clonotypes between healthy human individuals. Study at large: Per donor, three plates held CD4 naive cells, three held CD4 memory, two held CD8 naive and one held CD8 memory.

Between the trimmed V and J ends, which lost 2 bases and 7 bases, there was a span of 6 bases. This CDR3 is 12 amino acids long. CDR1 is LGHNT, CDR2 FRNRAP, per germline. Produced via immunoSEQ multiplex PCR; TCRdb's table is partial and in-frame only. The sample lists approximately 840,000 clones, about 96% occurring once. The clonotype was recovered from a man aged 25 to 40 in good health. The V gene is TRBV12-5, the J gene TRBJ2-1; D gene uncertain. Sequences were obtained from naive CD8+ T cells sorted from blood. CDR3 nucleotide sequence: TGTGCTAGTGGTTTGAGGCCAAATGAGCAGTTCTTC. Translated, it gives CASGLRPNEQFF.